This TCR beta chain derives from a study of cytomegalovirus exposure and HLA in healthy donors. General study results and limits: A later analysis reportedly identified an Asian-associated ancestry cluster as carrying fewer N-insertions than the roughly 700-donor mean. Some V segments could not be told apart, so they were left out, TRBV6-2 and TRBV6-3 among them.

13 Jbeta primers and 60 Vbeta primers were used for the PCR. Profiled with immunoSEQ multiplex PCR; TCRdb holds only in-frame clones, not every one. The top ten hold approximately 0.71% of the sample, which has some 200,000 clones, 65% to 85% seen once. CDR1 is LGHNT, CDR2 FRNRAP, per germline. CDR3 length equals 17 residues. The V gene lost 8 bases and the J gene lost 0 bases, with 20 bases spanning the gap. A remark on this clone: The antigen is unknown.

This chain joins TRBV12-5 and TRBJ1-3; no firm D call. The sequencing input was PBMCs. This clonotype was obtained from a boy younger than 10 in good health and CMV-seronegative. The CDR3 DNA sequence: TGTGCTAGTCGCCCCTACCGCGCGGGAGCCTCTGGAAACACCATATATTTT. It specifies CASRPYRAGASGNTIYF.